Here is one T cell receptor beta chain with its context. Antigen unknown. The CDR3 is 15 amino acids. Trimming pared 6 bases from V and 3 bases from J, leaving 14 bases between. Germline V gene sequence: CDR1 MNHEY, CDR2 SMNVEV (reference sequence). TCRdb keeps only in-frame clones here, not all; method: immunoSEQ multiplex PCR. The table has 70,000 to 90,000 clones, over 85% seen once; the top ten hold approximately 3%. The sample originates from a study of T cell responses to AZD1222 COVID-19 vaccine. Study-level findings and limits: All repertoire sampling was performed exclusively after the peak T cell response.

This sequence originates from an adult in good health. The sequencing here drew on peripheral blood, taken on day 0 of AZD1222 vaccination. This sequence joins TRBV27 and TRBJ1-4; D remains unclear. CDR3 sequence reads: CASSLNVLANEKLFF. The CDR3 bases are TGTGCCAGCAGCCTCAACGTGCTGGCTAATGAAAAACTGTTTTTT.